The clone carrying this TCR beta chain was counted only a few times. The antigen remains unidentified. Time point reported: patch test 1, 2 weeks after DPC sensitization. Treatment here: therapeutic diphenylcyclopropenone sensitization with weekly scalp DPC. Every donor had alopecia and was 18 to 70 years old; all were suitable for DPC. This sample stems from a study of human T cells and chemical hapten exposure. Single cDNA molecules in the library carried unique molecular identifiers attached during preparation. A single record per CDR3 protein comes from TCRdb applying MiXCR to the RACE reads. In the table there are some 170,000 distinct CDR3 sequences, under 25% of which are singletons. Study results and caveats: Expanded TCRs showed more large CDR3 clusters than pre-sensitization or healthy control sets. TCRs above 1 in 1000 frequency stayed constant with DPC sensitization.

The TCR comes from a woman between 45 and 65 years old with alopecia areata. Some clones in this sample may be carry-over from other donors' samples. The material was whole blood, obtained in connection with sensitization to the hapten diphenylcyclopropenone (DPC).

The CDR3 DNA reads as TGCAGTGCTAGAGATAATACAGGTAATCAGCCCCAGCATTTT. This gives the protein CSARDNTGNQPQHF. This chain links TRBV20-1 with TRBJ1-5, with D possibly being TRBD1 (5 bases). The CDR3 covers 14 residues. Trimming took off 0 bases at V and 4 bases at J, with 10 bases between the two ends. Germline CDR1 and CDR2: DFQATT and SNEGSKA (reference sequence).